The 23 T cell receptor beta chains below come from one sample, sequenced in a study of T cell responses to AZD1222 COVID-19 vaccine. Produced via immunoSEQ multiplex PCR; TCRdb's table is partial and in-frame only. The sample consists of 120,000 or so clones, around 80% of them appearing once. Specimen: peripheral blood, collected on day 0 of AZD1222 vaccination. These receptors originate from an adult in good health.

V and J are TRBV27 and TRBJ2-1, with unresolved D. The CDR3 runs to 13 residues. Germline V gene sequence: CDR1 MNHEY, CDR2 SMNVEV (reference sequence). The V gene lost 2 bases and the J gene lost 6 bases, with 8 bases spanning the gap. The CDR3 DNA reads TGTGCCAGCAGTTTACCCTACCTCAATGAGCAGTTCTTC. This translates into CASSLPYLNEQFF.

The chain combines TRBV10-2 with TRBJ2-2, with D perhaps TRBD1 (6 bases). Between the trimmed V and J ends, which lost 7 bases and 0 bases, there was a span of 9 bases. Germline V CDR1 and CDR2: WSHSY, SAAADI. This CDR3 contains 14 residues. In DNA form, the CDR3 reads TGCGCCAGCATAACAGGGTCGAACACCGGGGAGCTGTTTTTT. This encodes CASITGSNTGELFF.

The chain couples TRBV25-1 to TRBJ2-5; no reliable D call. The CDR3 consists of 16 residues. The germline V and J ends were trimmed by 4 bases and 2 bases, with 17 bases remaining between them. Per the germline V gene, CDR1 is MGHDK and CDR2 is SYGVNS. Written as DNA, the CDR3 is TGTGCCAGCAGTGGGCTATATGGAGCGCGACAAGAGACCCAGTACTTC. It yields the protein CASSGLYGARQETQYF.

The chain recombines TRBV15 with TRBJ2-3, with 10 bases identical to TRBD2. CDR1 is LNHNV and CDR2 is YYDKDF in the germline V gene (reference sequence). The J segment lost 5 bases and the V segment lost 2 bases, leaving 13 bases of the junction unmatched. This CDR3 is 18 amino acids long. The CDR3 protein is CATSRQLRTSGDVDTQYF. The DNA for the CDR3 is TGTGCCACCAGCAGACAATTACGGACTAGCGGTGATGTAGATACGCAGTATTTT.

This clone was recorded only once. V and J are TRBV5-1 and TRBJ2-1; 7 bases are a match to TRBD1. This CDR3 has 15 residues. V was pared by 0 bases and J by 4 bases, with 4 bases of the junction left unmatched. Germline CDR1 reads SGHRS; CDR2 reads YFSETQ. The CDR3 DNA reads as TGCGCCAGCAGCTTGGAGACAGGGTCATACAATGAGCAGTTCTTC. Its translation is CASSLETGSYNEQFF. The full variable domain, completed using reference TRBV5-1 and TRBJ2-1, is KAGVTQTPRYLIKTRGQQVTLSCSPISGHRSVSWYQQTPGQGLQFLFEYFSETQRNKGNFPGRFSGRQFSNSRSEMNVSTLELGDSALYLCASSLETGSYNEQFFGPGTRLTVL.

This sequence joins TRBV6-6 and TRBJ1-2; tentative D call: TRBD1 (5 bases). Germline V lookup: CDR1 MNHNY, CDR2 SVGAGI (reference sequence). V was shortened by 2 bases and J by 0 bases, with 7 bases between the two germline ends. The CDR3 length is 14 residues. CDR3 nucleotide sequence: TGTGCCAGCAGTTACACGACAGCTAACTATGGCTACACCTTC. Amino acids: CASSYTTANYGYTF.

The genes are TRBV27 and TRBJ2-1; TRBD2 matches 16 bases. Germline loops: CDR1 MNHEY, CDR2 SMNVEV (reference sequence). This CDR3 contains 16 residues. The V and J ends lost 6 bases and 8 bases, in that order; junction bases with no gene match: 7. The CDR3 sequence is CASRGLAGGPADEQFF. The CDR3 nucleotides read TGTGCCAGCAGGGGACTAGCGGGAGGGCCAGCAGATGAGCAGTTCTTC.

The rearrangement links TRBV11-1 to TRBJ1-6; tentatively, D is TRBD1 (5 bases). CDR1 and CDR2 from the germline V gene are SGHAT and FQDESV (reference sequence). The germline V and J ends were trimmed by 0 bases and 2 bases, with 11 bases remaining between them. This CDR3 is 17 amino acids long. CDR3 nucleotide sequence: TGTGCCAGCAGCTTAGCGAGGGGTCGCACCTATAATTCACCCCTCCACTTT. It translates to CASSLARGRTYNSPLHF.

The chain combines TRBV14 with TRBJ1-2, with D perhaps TRBD1 (5 bases). Germline V gives CDR1 SGHDN, CDR2 FVKESK. With 4 bases removed from V and 4 bases from J, the gap between germline ends came to 19 bases. The CDR3 runs to 16 residues. The CDR3: CASSPLYLGDPYGYTF. Written as DNA, the CDR3 is TGTGCCAGCAGCCCCCTGTATTTAGGGGACCCCTATGGCTACACCTTC.

The rearrangement joins TRBV6-2 or TRBV6-3 to TRBJ1-1, with D perhaps TRBD1 (6 bases). Between the trimmed V and J ends, which lost 0 bases and 2 bases, there was a span of 13 bases. The germline V gene has CDR1 MNHEY and CDR2 SVGEGT. The CDR3 extends over 16 amino acids. CDR3 coding DNA: TGTGCCAGCAGTTACTCTAGCGACAGGCCTAACACTGAAGCTTTCTTT. Protein: CASSYSSDRPNTEAFF.

V gene TRBV30 combines with J gene TRBJ2-1, with 11 positions matching TRBD2. J was trimmed by 4 bases and V by 2 bases; bases with no gene match: 4. This CDR3 comprises 15 residues. Looked up from germline, CDR1 is GTSNPN and CDR2 is SVGIG (reference sequence). The CDR3 here is CAWSTTSGIYNEQFF. In nucleotides, the CDR3 is TGTGCCTGGAGTACGACTAGCGGGATTTACAATGAGCAGTTCTTC.

This clone has just a few counts. The chain combines TRBV4-1 with TRBJ2-1; D unclear. The germline gives CDR1 MGHRA, CDR2 YSYEKL. V was shortened by 0 bases and J by 8 bases, with 8 bases between the two germline ends. The CDR3 length is 13 residues. The CDR3 sequence is CASSQDNRDEQFF. The CDR3, as DNA: TGCGCCAGCAGCCAAGATAATAGGGATGAGCAGTTCTTC.

This chain links TRBV5-4 with TRBJ2-1, with 12 bases fitting TRBD2. The ends lost 0 bases at V and 7 bases at J; junction bases unmatched: 5. The CDR3 has 16 amino acids. Germline CDR1 and CDR2: SGHNT and YYREEE (reference sequence). CDR3 residues: CASSLGLAGGINEQFF. In DNA, the CDR3 is TGTGCCAGCAGCTTGGGGCTAGCGGGAGGGATAAATGAGCAGTTCTTC. The full variable domain, rest sourced from reference TRBV5-4 and TRBJ2-1, is ETGVTQSPTHLIKTRGQQVTLRCSSQSGHNTVSWYQQALGQGPQFIFQYYREEENGRGNFPPRFSGLQFPNYSSELNVNALELDDSALYLCASSLGLAGGINEQFFGPGTRLTVL.

The chain combines TRBV7-9 with TRBJ1-2; tentatively, D is TRBD1 (5 bases). The V end lost 2 bases, the J end lost 8 bases, and 6 bases lay between the germline ends. The germline V gene has CDR1 SEHNR and CDR2 FQNEAQ (reference sequence). This CDR3 is 11 amino acids long. In DNA form, the CDR3 reads TGTGCCAGCAGCTTACAGGGAGGCTACACCTTC. Protein product: CASSLQGGYTF.

This rearrangement joins TRBV29-1 to TRBJ2-2; D gene uncertain. V lost 0 bases and J lost 3, with 2 bases in between. The CDR3 contains 12 residues. Germline V CDR1 and CDR2: SQVTM, ANQGSEA. CDR3: CSVEEDTGELFF. In DNA form, the CDR3 reads TGCAGCGTTGAAGAAGACACCGGGGAGCTGTTTTTT.

The chain has TRBV14 and TRBJ1-1; D not resolved. Germline CDR1 SGHDN, CDR2 FVKESK. V gave up 0 bases and J gave up 4 bases, with 9 bases separating them. This CDR3 comprises 14 residues. CDR3 loop: CASSQEFGSTEAFF. CDR3 nucleotides: TGTGCCAGCAGCCAAGAGTTCGGCAGCACTGAAGCTTTCTTT.

This clone was counted a few times. The rearrangement joins TRBV4-1 to TRBJ1-2, with TRBD1 as a possible D gene (5 bases). Trimming stripped 0 bases from V and 5 bases from J, with 10 bases between. The CDR3 spans 14 residues. Germline V gene sequence: CDR1 MGHRA, CDR2 YSYEKL. CDR3 sequence (DNA): TGCGCCAGCAGCCAAGATTCGGGGGTTTATGGCTACACCTTC. Protein: CASSQDSGVYGYTF.

The chain is built from TRBV10-3 and TRBJ2-3; 8 bases line up with TRBD2. V dropped 2 bases and J dropped 2; count of bases not matched to a gene: 6. Germline lookup yields CDR1 ENHRY and CDR2 SYGVKD. This CDR3 has 16 amino acids. Here the CDR3 DNA reads TGTGCCATCAGTGAGAGTGGAGCGGGGGACACAGATACGCAGTATTTT. It translates to CAISESGAGDTDTQYF.

The chain recombines TRBV19 with TRBJ1-3, with TRBD1 matching over 7 bases. The CDR3 sequence is 15 residues long. CDR1 LNHDA and CDR2 SQIVND come from the germline V gene (reference sequence). CDR3 residues: CASATAAGGGNTIYF. The DNA for the CDR3 is TGTGCTTCAGCCACCGCGGCAGGGGGGGGAAACACCATATATTTT.

V usage is TRBV11-2 and J usage is TRBJ1-5; D may be TRBD1 (6 bases). Per germline, CDR1 SGHAT and CDR2 FQNNGV. The CDR3 loop spans 14 amino acids. V was shortened by 2 bases and J by 4 bases, with 9 bases between the two germline ends. CDR3 residues: CASSLRGGNQPQHF. Here the CDR3 DNA reads TGTGCCAGCAGCTTAAGGGGGGGGAATCAGCCCCAGCATTTT.

The chain couples TRBV18 to TRBJ1-1; tentative D call: TRBD1 (5 bases). Germline assignment: CDR1 KGHSH and CDR2 LQKENI. V lost 1 base and J lost 3, with 15 bases in between. This CDR3 comprises 16 residues. The CDR3 loop is CASSPLKAGSDTEAFF. The CDR3 region has the DNA TGTGCCAGCTCACCACTTAAGGCAGGGTCAGACACTGAAGCTTTCTTT.

This clone came up once. The DNA for the CDR3 is TGTGCCAGCAGCTTGGGGGACCTGCAGCCCCAGCATTTT. It translates to CASSLGDLQPQHF. This sequence joins TRBV11-2 and TRBJ1-5, with D perhaps TRBD1 (5 bases). This CDR3 has 13 amino acids. V was trimmed by 3 bases and J by 7 bases, leaving 10 bases between them. Germline V gives CDR1 SGHAT, CDR2 FQNNGV.

This clone has only one observation. This chain uses TRBV24-1 with TRBJ2-1; 9 nucleotides line up with TRBD2. Per the germline V gene, CDR1 is KGHDR and CDR2 is SFDVKD. The trim removed 3 bases at V and 6 bases at J, leaving 5 bases unmatched. CDR3 length: 15 amino acids. The DNA for the CDR3 is TGTGCCACCAGTGATCCGCGACTAGCGGTCAATGAGCAGTTCTTC. This encodes CATSDPRLAVNEQFF.